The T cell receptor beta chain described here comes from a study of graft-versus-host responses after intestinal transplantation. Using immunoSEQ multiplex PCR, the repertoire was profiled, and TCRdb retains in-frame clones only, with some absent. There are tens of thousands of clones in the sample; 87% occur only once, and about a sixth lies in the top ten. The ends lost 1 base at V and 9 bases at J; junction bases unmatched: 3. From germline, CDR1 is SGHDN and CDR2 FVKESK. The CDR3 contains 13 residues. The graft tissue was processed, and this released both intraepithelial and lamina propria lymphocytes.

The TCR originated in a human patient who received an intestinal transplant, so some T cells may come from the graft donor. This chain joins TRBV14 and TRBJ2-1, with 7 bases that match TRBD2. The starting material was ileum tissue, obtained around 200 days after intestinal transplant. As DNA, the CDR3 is TGTGCCAGCAGCCAAGCGACGGGGGGTGAGCAGTTCTTC. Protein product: CASSQATGGEQFF.